Sample share makes the clone carrying this T cell receptor (beta chain) medium-sized (0.01 to 0.1%). Its antigen is not known. Methods used by the authors: Clinicopathological groups of papillary thyroid cancer showed CDR3 differences that were used to build a distant-metastasis classifier. MiXCR was used by TCRdb to re-call the PCR reads. The V and J calls come from TCRdb's annotation, not from the publication. The sample holds under 8,500 clones; 30% to 35% are singletons and the top ten take 35% to 50%. These data originate in a study of metastatic and nonmetastatic thyroid tumors. In the study overall: Repertoires from malignant and benign thyroid patients were compared across blood and tumor or nodule tissue. Study conclusions and caveats: Versus benign nodules, malignant thyroid tumors reportedly had significantly higher TCR beta diversity, in blood and tumor.

All patients were untreated before thyroid surgery. This CDR3 has 15 residues. V lost 6 bases and J 4 bases, leaving 18 bases between the germline ends. Germline CDR1 and CDR2: MNHNS and SASEGT. The sequence was collected from a female donor with papillary thyroid cancer or a benign thyroid nodule (not recorded which). Some clones in this sample may be carry-over from other donors' samples. What was sequenced was tumor tissue. J is TRBJ2-5 and V is TRBV6-1, with D perhaps TRBD1 (6 bases). The chain's CDR3 is CASSPVGGRGETQYF. CDR3 nucleotide sequence: TGTGCCAGCAGCCCCGTAGGGGGAAGGGGAGAGACCCAGTACTTC.